Each of the 2 T cell receptor beta chains below was sequenced from the same sample in a study of T cell repertoires in cytomegalovirus infection. Each CDR3 protein gets one entry after TCRdb re-called the reads with MiXCR. The table has some 350,000 distinct CDR3 sequences, 15% to 20% seen once. Specimen: PBMCs. These receptors all come from a human donor in good health (CMV status not recorded). Some clones in this sample may be carry-over from other donors' samples.

Many counts were recorded for this clonotype. This chain joins TRBV7-2 and TRBJ1-1, with a possible D match to TRBD1 (5 bases). CDR1 and CDR2 from the germline V gene are SGHTA and FQGNSA. The CDR3 length is 15 residues. Trimming left V 2 bases short and J 0 bases short, with 10 bases between. This CDR3 reads CASSLLGHLNTEAFF. Here the CDR3 DNA reads TGTGCCAGCAGCTTACTCGGACATTTGAACACTGAAGCTTTCTTT.

J is TRBJ1-2 and V is TRBV24-1; D is unresolved. The CDR3 has 12 amino acids. The germline V and J ends were trimmed by 4 bases and 4 bases, with 6 bases remaining between them. Germline V CDR1 and CDR2: KGHDR, SFDVKD. The CDR3 loop is CATSDPVYGYTF. CDR3 sequence (DNA): TGTGCCACCAGTGACCCGGTCTATGGCTACACCTTC.